Listed below are T cell receptor beta chains from one sample, sequenced in a study of cytomegalovirus exposure and HLA in healthy donors. Only in-frame clones appear in the TCRdb table, and some are missing; sequencing was by immunoSEQ multiplex PCR. The sample records just under 150,000 clones, roughly 90% being singletons. The sequenced sample was PBMCs. The receptors shown here come from a man aged 18 to 35 in good health and CMV-seropositive. The CDR3 runs from the conserved cysteine through the conserved F or W.

v_gene	j_gene	CDR3aa
TRBV27	TRBJ2-3	CASSLSTDTQYF
TRBV15	TRBJ1-4	CATSSSGQPNEKLFF
TRBV5-1	TRBJ2-1	CASTIAGEYNEQFF
TRBV27	TRBJ2-3	CASSLGLAGGSTDTQYF
TRBV7-2	TRBJ1-1	CASSGAFNTEAFF
TRBV30	TRBJ1-2	CAWKGWGDYGYTF
TRBV2	TRBJ2-3	CASSEPGPSSTDTQYF
TRBV11-2	TRBJ2-5	CASSPHEAGGPGNRETQYF
TRBV30	TRBJ1-1	CACLRTMSVGTEAFF
TRBV11-2	TRBJ2-2	CASSLLATGELFF
TRBV10-2	TRBJ2-3	CASKTGTGITDTQYF
TRBV6-1	TRBJ2-7	CASQAYEQYF
TRBV16	TRBJ1-2	CASSPVRGAGYGYTF
TRBV27	TRBJ2-7	CASSQQGKPYEQYF
TRBV7-6	TRBJ1-1	CASSLGGQGLRTEAFF
TRBV29-1	TRBJ1-3	CSVAPGLEGTIYF
TRBV2	TRBJ2-1	CASSGGEGDYNEQFF
TRBV7-9	TRBJ2-3	CASSLRENRGADTQYF
TRBV6-1	TRBJ2-7	CASSHSYEQYF
TRBV7-2	TRBJ2-3	CASSSPSGTQYF
TRBV5-1	TRBJ2-7	CASSPRTSGGYEQYF
TRBV4-2	TRBJ1-2	CASSHLGGQGSQANYGYTF
TRBV29-1	TRBJ1-1	CSVEDRGAFF
TRBV28	TRBJ1-5	CASRQSDRGKAGQPQHF
TRBV29-1	TRBJ2-5	CSVPTGEETQYF
TRBV30	TRBJ2-3	CAWSGTAGVPDTQYF
TRBV4-1	TRBJ1-5	CASSPSGGIYSNQPQHF
TRBV5-4	TRBJ1-6	CASSLYPENNSPLHF
TRBV7-9	TRBJ2-1	CASRSDRGEQFF
TRBV28	TRBJ1-1	CASSLPQTANTEAFF
TRBV11-2	TRBJ1-3	CASSPIRTTGNTIYF
TRBV6-1	TRBJ1-4	CASSEGTGEGKLFF
TRBV6-1	TRBJ1-3	CASSFEGAGNTIYF
TRBV27	TRBJ1-1	CASSLKGLLNTEAFF
TRBV13	TRBJ2-3	CASSPRGGEADTQYF
TRBV6-1	TRBJ1-4	CASSVLAGENEKLFF
TRBV7-6	TRBJ1-2	CASSSGLFNYGYTF
TRBV30	TRBJ1-1	CAWNTGGGTEAFF
TRBV28	TRBJ1-1	CASSLRTGYNTEAFF
TRBV7-9	TRBJ1-2	CASSLSGSYGYTF
TRBV6-5	TRBJ2-5	CASGSGRGRETQYF
TRBV27	TRBJ1-1	CASSLNGGNTEAFF
TRBV27	TRBJ2-3	CAAKPGGAIDTQYF
TRBV19	TRBJ1-2	CASSKPSTGLDYGYTF
TRBV2	TRBJ1-1	CASMGKGLENTEAFF
TRBV7-2	TRBJ2-1	CASSHGLAGGAGSYNEQFF